Listed below are T cell receptor beta chains from one sample, sequenced in a study of T cells in localized non-small cell lung cancer. The assay was immunoSEQ multiplex PCR, and TCRdb's table has in-frame clones only and misses some. Here the sample spans about 24,000 clones, 88% being singletons. The specimen was PBMCs, collected before any cancer treatment. The receptors originated from a man aged 40 to 69 with stage II lung adenocarcinoma. CDR3s include the opening cysteine and the closing phenylalanine or tryptophan. A D gene is named only where the DNA matches it firmly. The size entry is marked missing in some rows and otherwise reads once, few, many or a size class.

size	D	V	J	DNA	CDR3
.	.	TRBV7-9	TRBJ1-1	TGTGCCAGCAGGGCGGGGGGAAACACTGAAGCTTTCTTT	CASRAGGNTEAFF
.	.	TRBV27	TRBJ2-7	TGTGCCAGCAGTTCCTCCGGGTTCTACGAGCAGTACTTC	CASSSSGFYEQYF
once	.	TRBV25-1	TRBJ2-2	TGTGCCAGCAGTGGACGGACAGTCTTCGCCGGGGAGCTGTTTTTT	CASSGRTVFAGELFF
few	TRBD2	TRBV6-1	TRBJ2-1	TGTGCCAGCAGTGAACTAGCGGGCTCCTACAATGAGCAGTTCTTC	CASSELAGSYNEQFF
.	.	TRBV18	TRBJ2-5	TGTGCCAGCTCACCACCAACGGGGCCAGAGACCCAGTACTTC	CASSPPTGPETQYF
.	.	TRBV7-6	TRBJ1-3	TGTGCCAGCAGCTTAGAAATAAGGAACACCATATATTTT	CASSLEIRNTIYF
once	.	TRBV7-9	TRBJ2-3	TGTGCCAGCAGCCCCGTTGTGGGGGGCACAGATACGCAGTATTTT	CASSPVVGGTDTQYF
.	.	TRBV4-2	TRBJ1-3	TGTGCCAGCAGCCAAGACGGGACGCCTGGAAACACCATATATTTT	CASSQDGTPGNTIYF
.	.	TRBV5-5	TRBJ1-1	TGTGCCAGTTGGTGGACATTGAACACTGAAGCTTTCTTT	CASWWTLNTEAFF
.	.	TRBV10-1	TRBJ2-3	TGCGCCAGCCCAAACTTAGCCCCTAGCACAGATACGCAGTATTTT	CASPNLAPSTDTQYF
.	.	TRBV29-1	TRBJ1-5	TGCAGCGTTGTCGGGACGGAGAGCAATCAGCCCCAGCATTTT	CSVVGTESNQPQHF
.	.	TRBV7-2	TRBJ2-3	TGTGCCAGCAGCTTAGGGCCCCCTGAAGATACGCAGTATTTT	CASSLGPPEDTQYF
.	TRBD1	TRBV30	TRBJ2-1	TGTGCCAATTTTCCAGGGGACAGGGCAGACGATGAGCAGTTCTTC	CANFPGDRADDEQFF
.	TRBD1	TRBV6-4	TRBJ1-5	TGTGCCAGCAGTGAAGGACCTACCGGACACAGGGGAAGGTCGGGACAGCCCCAGCATTTT	CASSEGPTGHRGRSGQPQHF
.	.	TRBV7-3	TRBJ1-6	TGTGCCAGCGGGGGAAGGGATTCCTATAATTCACCCCTCCACTTT	CASGGRDSYNSPLHF
.	TRBD1	TRBV6-6	TRBJ1-2	TGTGCCAGCAGTTACCCACAGGGGCCTACTAACTATGGCTACACCTTC	CASSYPQGPTNYGYTF
.	.	TRBV7-2	TRBJ1-5	TGTGCCAGCAGCTTAGGCAGGGGCGCGGGACAGCCCCAGCATTTT	CASSLGRGAGQPQHF
.	.	TRBV7-9	TRBJ2-5	TGTGCCAGCAGCCCACTAGAATACCAAGAGACCCAGTACTTC	CASSPLEYQETQYF
few	.	TRBV4-3	TRBJ1-5	TGCGCCAGCAGCCAAACTCGGGGGGCAAGTCAGCCCCAGCATTTT	CASSQTRGASQPQHF
.	.	TRBV7-3	TRBJ2-7	TGTGCCAGCAGCTCGGACTTTTCTGGAGAGCAGTACTTC	CASSSDFSGEQYF
.	.	TRBV29-1	TRBJ2-3	TGCAGCGCTGGGGCGGGGCGGGGAGGAGATACGCAGTATTTT	CSAGAGRGGDTQYF
.	.	TRBV5-4	TRBJ2-2	TGTGCCAGCAGCAAACCCAGGGGTCTTGGGTCCGGGGAGCTGTTTTTT	CASSKPRGLGSGELFF
few	.	TRBV28	TRBJ2-3	TGTGCCAGCAGTAGGCCGGCGTGGGGCACAGATACGCAGTATTTT	CASSRPAWGTDTQYF
.	.	TRBV10-3	TRBJ2-2	TGTGCCATCAGTGAACTTGGTACGAACACCGGGGAGCTGTTTTTT	CAISELGTNTGELFF
.	.	TRBV6-5	TRBJ1-2	TGTGCCAGCAGTTACTCGAGAGGGGATGGCTACACCTTC	CASSYSRGDGYTF
.	TRBD1	TRBV30	TRBJ1-4	TGTGCCTGGAGTTTCGGGGGACAGGGAACTAATGAAAAACTGTTTTTT	CAWSFGGQGTNEKLFF
.	TRBD2	TRBV19	TRBJ2-1	TGTGCCAGTAGTACTCCGACTAGCGAGATATTCTACAATGAGCAGTTCTTC	CASSTPTSEIFYNEQFF
.	TRBD1	TRBV10-2	TRBJ1-1	TGCGCCAGCAGAGGGACAGGGGTCACTGAAGCTTTCTTT	CASRGTGVTEAFF
.	TRBD1	TRBV19	TRBJ2-5	TGTGCCAGTATTGGACAGGGGCCGGAGACCCAGTACTTC	CASIGQGPETQYF
.	.	TRBV28	TRBJ2-6	TGTGCCAGCAGTGTTCCCTCCTCTGGGGCCAACGTCCTGACTTTC	CASSVPSSGANVLTF
.	.	TRBV11-3	TRBJ2-5	TGTGCCAGCAGCTTTACCGGGCCGCCTCAGGAGACCCAGTACTTC	CASSFTGPPQETQYF
.	TRBD2	TRBV6-5	TRBJ2-1	TGTGCCAGCAGTTGGAGGCTAGCGGGAGATGAGCAGTTCTTC	CASSWRLAGDEQFF
.	.	TRBV5-1	TRBJ2-3	TGCGCCAGCAGCTATCAAGATACGCAGTATTTT	CASSYQDTQYF
.	.	TRBV7-3	TRBJ2-3	TGTGCCAGCAGCTCCTCTAGCACAGATACGCAGTATTTT	CASSSSSTDTQYF
.	.	TRBV30	TRBJ2-1	TGTGCCTTAATATTTTACCGGGACTCCCCGGGGAATGAGCAGTTCTTC	CALIFYRDSPGNEQFF
.	TRBD1	TRBV7-3	TRBJ2-1	TGTGCCAGCAGCCCGGCGACAGGGGTCCACAATGAGCAGTTCTTC	CASSPATGVHNEQFF
.	TRBD2	TRBV11-2	TRBJ2-1	TGTGCCAGCAACCCCCGGGGGTTGGGGGGGAATGAGCAGTTCTTC	CASNPRGLGGNEQFF
.	.	TRBV7-3	TRBJ2-2	TGTGCCAGCAGCCCCGCGACCGGGGAGCTGTTTTTT	CASSPATGELFF
.	.	TRBV5-4	TRBJ2-5	TGTGCCAGCAGCTTGGACCAGTACGTACAAGAGACCCAGTACTTC	CASSLDQYVQETQYF
.	.	TRBV27	TRBJ2-1	TGTGCCAGCAGTTTAAGCTGGCTCAATGAGCAGTTCTTC	CASSLSWLNEQFF
.	.	TRBV5-8	TRBJ2-3	TGTGCCAGCAGCTTGGAAAGGGGACGAGATACGCAGTATTTT	CASSLERGRDTQYF
.	TRBD1	TRBV6-5	TRBJ2-7	TGTGCCAGCAGTCTGGGACAGGGGAGGTACGAGCAGTACTTC	CASSLGQGRYEQYF
.	.	TRBV15	TRBJ2-3	TGTGCCACCAGCGAGTGGGGGGAGAGCGGCACAGATACGCAGTATTTT	CATSEWGESGTDTQYF
.	.	TRBV6-4	TRBJ1-6	TGTGCCAGCAGTGAGGGTGCCATCGGACATTCACCCCTCCACTTT	CASSEGAIGHSPLHF
.	.	TRBV27	TRBJ1-5	TGTGCCAGCAGTTTTGACAGATCTAGCAATCAGCCCCAGCATTTT	CASSFDRSSNQPQHF
.	.	TRBV19	TRBJ2-5	TGTGCCAGTAGTATAACAGCATCCCAAGAGACCCAGTACTTC	CASSITASQETQYF
once	.	TRBV7-2	TRBJ1-2	TGTGCCAGCAGCTTAAATGCAGGGAACTATGGCTACACCTTC	CASSLNAGNYGYTF
few	.	TRBV7-8	TRBJ2-5	TGTGCCAGCAGGGACGAACAAGAGACCCAGTACTTC	CASRDEQETQYF
.	.	TRBV28	TRBJ1-4	TGTGCCAGCAGTACTCCTGGACGTTCAGAAAAACTGTTTTTT	CASSTPGRSEKLFF
.	.	TRBV19	TRBJ1-4	TGTGCCAGTAGTGAACAGACCCCTAATGAAAAACTGTTTTTT	CASSEQTPNEKLFF
.	.	TRBV28	TRBJ1-1	TGTGCCAGCAGTTTTGGGGCAGCTTTCTTT	CASSFGAAFF
.	.	TRBV20-1	TRBJ2-5	TGCAGTGCGGCCCAAGAGACCCAGTACTTC	CSAAQETQYF
.	TRBD1	TRBV6-5	TRBJ1-2	TGTGCCAGCAGTTCGGACAGGCTTCACGGCTACACCTTC	CASSSDRLHGYTF